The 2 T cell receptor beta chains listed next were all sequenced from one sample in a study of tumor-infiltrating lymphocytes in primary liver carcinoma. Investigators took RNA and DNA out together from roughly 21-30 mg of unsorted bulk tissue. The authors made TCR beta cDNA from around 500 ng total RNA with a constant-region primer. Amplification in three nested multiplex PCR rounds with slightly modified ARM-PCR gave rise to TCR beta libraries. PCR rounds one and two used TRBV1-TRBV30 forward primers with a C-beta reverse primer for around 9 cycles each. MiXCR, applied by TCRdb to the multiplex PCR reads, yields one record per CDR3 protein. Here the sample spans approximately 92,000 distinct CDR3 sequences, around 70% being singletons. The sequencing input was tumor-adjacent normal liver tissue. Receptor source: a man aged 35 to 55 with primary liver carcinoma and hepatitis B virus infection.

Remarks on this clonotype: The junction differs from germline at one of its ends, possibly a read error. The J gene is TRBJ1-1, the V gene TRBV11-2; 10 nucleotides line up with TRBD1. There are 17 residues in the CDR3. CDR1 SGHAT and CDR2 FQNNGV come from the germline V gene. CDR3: CPSRHNRDRGMSTEAFF. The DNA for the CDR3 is TGTCCCAGCAGGCACAACCGGGACAGGGGAATGAGCACTGAAGCTTTCTTT.

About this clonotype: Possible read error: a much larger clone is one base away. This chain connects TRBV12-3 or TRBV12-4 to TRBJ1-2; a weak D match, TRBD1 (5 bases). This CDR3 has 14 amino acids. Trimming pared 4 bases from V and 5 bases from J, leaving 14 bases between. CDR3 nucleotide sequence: TGTGCCAGCAGTTGGGACCCCCTGGTGTATGGCTACACCTTC. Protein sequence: CASSWDPLVYGYTF.